Shown below are 30 T cell receptor beta chains from a single sample sequenced in a study of human T cells and chemical hapten exposure. The time point is: patch test 2, 6 weeks after DPC sensitization. Treatment meaning: therapeutic diphenylcyclopropenone sensitization with weekly scalp DPC. MiXCR, applied by TCRdb to the RACE reads, yields one record per CDR3 protein. The sample records some 90,000 distinct CDR3 sequences, around 10% being singletons. The source material was whole blood, sampled in connection with sensitization to the hapten diphenylcyclopropenone (DPC). Every receptor here comes from a woman between 35 and 50 years old with alopecia areata. Some clones in this sample may be carry-over from other donors' samples.

This clonotype was counted only a few times. This chain uses TRBV12-2 with TRBJ1-2; TRBD1, the D gene given by the table, was not confirmed from the DNA. TRBV12-2 is reported as a pseudogene. There are 17 residues in the CDR3. The CDR3, as DNA: TGTGCAAGTCGCTTATTCCGCCCCCCGGGACAGGGCTATGGCTACACCTTC. Residues: CASRLFRPPGQGYGYTF.

This clonotype was seen a handful of times. The V call is TRBV20-1, the J call TRBJ2-2, with 15 positions matching TRBD2. Germline V CDR1 and CDR2: DFQATT, SNEGSKA (reference sequence). V lost 5 bases, J lost 7 bases, and 8 bases stayed unmatched. CDR3 length: 16 amino acids. DNA of the CDR3: TGCAGTGCTCACTACGGACTAGCGGGAGGGCACGGGGAGCTGTTTTTT. Amino acids: CSAHYGLAGGHGELFF.

The sample holds many counts of this clonotype. The rearrangement joins TRBV7-2 to TRBJ1-4; no definite D call. Trimming shortened V by 2 bases and J by 8 bases, and 15 bases separated the two germline ends. There are 15 residues in the CDR3. In germline, CDR1 is SGHTA, CDR2 FQGNSA. The CDR3 bases are TGTGCCAGCAGCTTAAGGCGGCAGCGTGAGGAAAAACTGTTTTTT. Translation gives CASSLRRQREEKLFF.

This chain connects TRBV18 to TRBJ2-3; D gene unclear. CDR3 size: 14 residues. V was pared by 3 bases and J by 4 bases, with 11 bases between. CDR1 and CDR2 from the germline V gene are KGHSH and LQKENI. CDR3 in amino acids: CASSPGRSADTQYF. DNA for the CDR3: TGTGCCAGCTCACCGGGCAGAAGCGCAGATACGCAGTATTTT.

The chain carries TRBV6-2 or TRBV6-3 and TRBJ2-1; 8 nucleotides agree with TRBD1. CDR1 is MNHEY, CDR2 SVGEGT, per germline. Unmatched junction bases numbered 11, after V lost 5 bases and J lost 8 bases. There are 15 residues in the CDR3. CDR3 sequence: CASSTTGQGLDEQFF. CDR3 in DNA: TGTGCCAGCAGTACGACCGGACAGGGTTTAGATGAGCAGTTCTTC.

The chain carries TRBV28 and TRBJ1-1; a weak D match, TRBD1 (5 bases). V was pared by 1 base and J by 1 base, with 13 bases between. The germline V gene encodes CDR1 MDHEN and CDR2 SYDVKM. The CDR3 covers 16 residues. CDR3 bases: TGTGCCAGCAGTTTATTACCGGGGCCCCAGAACACTGAAGCTTTCTTT. It codes for CASSLLPGPQNTEAFF.

CDR3 sequence reads: CASSSRTGGLNEQFF. The CDR3 DNA follows: TGTGCCAGCAGCTCAAGGACAGGGGGCCTTAATGAGCAGTTCTTC. The chain uses TRBV7-7 and TRBJ2-1; TRBD1 matches 11 bases. J lost 7 bases, V lost 4 bases, and 6 bases had no gene match. The CDR3 totals 15 residues. Germline CDR1 reads SSHAT; CDR2 reads FNYEAQ (reference sequence). Combining the CDR3 with reference TRBV7-7 and TRBJ2-1 gives the whole variable domain GAGVSQSPRYKVTKRGQDVTLRCDPISSHATLYWYQQALGQGPEFLTYFNYEAQPDKSGLPSDRFSAERPEGSISTLTIQRTEQRDSAMYRCASSSRTGGLNEQFFGPGTRLTVL.

The rearrangement links TRBV29-1 to TRBJ2-1; 14 nucleotides line up with TRBD2. J gave up 9 bases and V 3 bases, and 7 bases lay outside the gene matches. The CDR3 contains 15 residues. Per the germline V gene, CDR1 is SQVTM and CDR2 is ANQGSEA. The CDR3: CSVDGLAGGQGEQFF. The CDR3 nucleotides are TGCAGCGTTGACGGACTAGCGGGAGGTCAGGGTGAGCAGTTCTTC.

The CDR3 DNA is TGTGCCAGCAGTTCTCAGGCCGGAGGGCCCACTGAAGCTTTCTTT. Translation gives CASSSQAGGPTEAFF. This chain links TRBV12-3 or TRBV12-4 with TRBJ1-1; D is undetermined. Between the trimmed V and J ends, which lost 4 bases and 4 bases, there was a span of 16 bases. The CDR3 covers 15 residues.

The sample holds many counts of this clonotype. The CDR3 bases are TGTGCCAGCATCTCCTCGGACAGGGTAGGGACTGAAGCTTTCTTT. Translating it yields CASISSDRVGTEAFF. The J gene is TRBJ1-1, the V gene TRBV5-4; 8 positions match TRBD1. V was pared by 6 bases and J by 5 bases, with 12 bases of the junction left unmatched. Germline V gives CDR1 SGHNT, CDR2 YYREEE (reference sequence). This CDR3 is 15 amino acids long.

This clonotype has only a few counts. The chain carries TRBV7-2 and TRBJ1-1, with D possibly TRBD1 on 6 matching bases. The CDR3 loop spans 16 amino acids. Trimming pared 5 bases from V and 1 base from J, leaving 17 bases between. Germline CDR1 reads SGHTA; CDR2 reads FQGNSA. The CDR3 loop reads CASSPSGGSTNTEAFF. The DNA of the CDR3 is TGTGCCAGCAGCCCCTCCGGGGGCTCCACGAACACTGAAGCTTTCTTT.

The gene calls are TRBV7-2 and TRBJ2-7; D not certain. V was trimmed by 5 bases and J by 7 bases, leaving 21 bases between them. Germline CDR1 is SGHTA and CDR2 is FQGNSA. The CDR3 is 15 residues long. Written as DNA, the CDR3 is TGTGCCAGCAGCCCGGCTCCGGGCCCTCTTGATGAGCAGTACTTC. It is translated as CASSPAPGPLDEQYF. Using reference TRBV7-2 and TRBJ2-7 for the parts outside the CDR3, the full variable domain is GAGVSQSPSNKVTEKGKDVELRCDPISGHTALYWYRQSLGQGLEFLIYFQGNSAPDKSGLPSDRFSAERTGGSVSTLTIQRTQQEDSAVYLCASSPAPGPLDEQYFGPGTRLTVT.

V usage is TRBV7-9 and J usage is TRBJ2-1, with 13 nucleotides matching TRBD2. Losses at the gene ends were 2 bases for V and 7 bases for J; bases not matched to a gene: 5. Germline V gene lookup returns CDR1 SEHNR and CDR2 FQNEAQ (reference sequence). CDR3 size: 16 residues. CDR3 residues: CASSLTTSGGKNEQFF. The CDR3 DNA reads TGTGCCAGCAGCTTAACGACTAGCGGGGGGAAGAATGAGCAGTTCTTC.

At least ten counts were recorded for this clonotype. This rearrangement joins TRBV11-1 to TRBJ1-2; 12 bases match TRBD1. The V gene end was trimmed by 5 bases and the J gene end by 7 bases; junction bases not matched to a gene: 14. The CDR3 sequence is 17 residues long. Germline V gene data show CDR1 as SGHAT and CDR2 as FQDESV (reference sequence). The CDR3 DNA reads as TGTGCCAGCAGCAGACCGGGACAGGGGGCCGTTATCGGTGGCTACACCTTC. Protein sequence: CASSRPGQGAVIGGYTF.

The rearrangement uses TRBV7-2 and TRBJ2-7; TRBD1 matches 9 bases. The trim removed 1 base at V and 2 bases at J, leaving 6 bases unmatched. This CDR3 has 16 residues. Germline V gene lookup returns CDR1 SGHTA and CDR2 FQGNSA. CDR3 protein: CASSLVGTGRTYEQYF. CDR3 in DNA: TGTGCCAGCAGCTTAGTTGGGACAGGGCGTACCTACGAGCAGTACTTC.

The chain joins TRBV2 to TRBJ2-5; D not resolved. From germline, CDR1 is SNHLY and CDR2 FYNNEI. CDR3 length: 13 amino acids. V was trimmed by 5 bases and J by 4 bases, leaving 11 bases between them. The CDR3 region is CASSPFPPETQYF. The CDR3 DNA follows: TGTGCCAGCAGTCCCTTTCCCCCAGAGACCCAGTACTTC. Combining the CDR3 with reference TRBV2 and TRBJ2-5 gives the whole variable domain EPEVTQTPSHQVTQMGQEVILRCVPISNHLYFYWYRQILGQKVEFLVSFYNNEISEKSEIFDDQFSVERPDGSNFTLKIRSTKLEDSAMYFCASSPFPPETQYFGPGTRLLVL.

This clonotype was seen at least ten times. The genes are TRBV11-2 and TRBJ2-1; weak D call: TRBD2 (6 bases). CDR1 and CDR2 from the germline V gene are SGHAT and FQNNGV. This CDR3 has 15 residues. Trimming removed 5 bases from V and 1 base from J, with 12 bases in between. CDR3 residues: CASSPGLISYNEQFF. The DNA for the CDR3 is TGTGCCAGCAGCCCGGGACTCATATCCTACAATGAGCAGTTCTTC.

V usage is TRBV12-3 or TRBV12-4 and J usage is TRBJ2-5; 8 bases are shared with TRBD2. Germline trimming cut 4 bases from V and 5 bases from J; bases unmatched to any gene: 9. This CDR3 comprises 15 residues. The CDR3 DNA reads TGTGCCAGCAGTTCCTGGACGTCGGGAGGGGAGACCCAGTACTTC. Protein: CASSSWTSGGETQYF.

The chain uses TRBV7-2 and TRBJ2-7; possibly TRBD1 for D (5 bases). Germline CDR1 and CDR2: SGHTA and FQGNSA. The CDR3 is made up of 14 amino acids. The V gene lost 5 bases and the J gene lost 6 bases, with 17 bases spanning the gap. The CDR3 DNA follows: TGTGCCAGCAGCCATCGACAGTTACTGCGCGAGCAGTACTTC. It encodes CASSHRQLLREQYF.

This clonotype was seen many times. V and J are TRBV6-1 and TRBJ2-7; D gene ambiguous. V gave up 1 base and J gave up 1 base, with 11 bases separating them. The germline V gene encodes CDR1 MNHNS and CDR2 SASEGT. CDR3 length equals 15 residues. The DNA for the CDR3 is TGTGCCAGCAGTGAAGTGGGGTACGGTTCCTACGAGCAGTACTTC. This codes for CASSEVGYGSYEQYF.

This clonotype showed up just a few times. The genes are TRBV4-3 and TRBJ1-5, with TRBD1 as a possible D gene (5 bases). The CDR3 spans 13 residues. The germline V gene encodes CDR1 LGHNA and CDR2 YSLEER. Trimming stripped 0 bases from V and 13 bases from J, with 13 bases between. The chain's CDR3 is CASSQDSGREQHF. Written as DNA, the CDR3 is TGCGCCAGCAGCCAAGATTCCGGCAGGGAACAGCATTTT.

The chain employs TRBV3-1 and TRBJ1-1; the match to TRBD1 covers 8 bases. V shed 3 bases, J shed 10 bases, and the junction held 7 bases outside the gene matches. Germline assignment: CDR1 LGHDT and CDR2 YNNKEL (reference sequence). The CDR3 has 13 amino acids. CDR3 residues: CASSQGQGAGAFF. DNA for the CDR3: TGTGCCAGCAGCCAGGGCCAGGGGGCGGGAGCTTTCTTT. The full variable domain, with the rest looked up from reference TRBV3-1 and TRBJ1-1, is DTAVSQTPKYLVTQMGNDKSIKCEQNLGHDTMYWYKQDSKKFLKIMFSYNNKELIINETVPNRFSPKSPDKAHLNLHINSLELGDSAVYFCASSQGQGAGAFFGQGTRLTVV.

In regard to this clonotype: A read error may produce the germline difference seen at one junction end. The chain has TRBV7-7 and TRBJ1-4, with 11 bases lining up with TRBD1. Looked up from germline, CDR1 is SSHAT and CDR2 is FNYEAQ (reference sequence). The CDR3 runs 16 residues. For the CDR3, the DNA is TGTGCTAGCAGCAACGCCGGGACAGGGGGAACTGAAAAACTGTTTTTT. It is translated as CASSNAGTGGTEKLFF.

This clonotype was counted only a few times. The J gene is TRBJ2-3, the V gene TRBV6-6; either TRBD1 or TRBD2 may fit D (5 bases each). CDR1 is MNHNY, CDR2 SVGAGI, per germline (reference sequence). This CDR3 spans 16 amino acids. V shed 8 bases and J shed 2 bases, with 20 bases lying between them. CDR3 region: CASLTSRDRHTDTQYF. The CDR3 coding sequence is TGTGCCAGCCTAACGTCCCGGGACCGACACACAGATACGCAGTATTTT.

This clonotype was seen repeatedly, ten times or more. The V call is TRBV20-1, the J call TRBJ1-5, with 8 bases lining up with TRBD1. Losses at the gene ends were 6 bases for V and 4 bases for J; bases not matched to a gene: 11. The CDR3 is made up of 15 amino acids. Germline V gene sequence: CDR1 DFQATT, CDR2 SNEGSKA (reference sequence). The CDR3 protein is CSAQGPGTGNQPQHF. The CDR3 DNA reads as TGCAGTGCCCAAGGTCCCGGGACAGGAAATCAGCCCCAGCATTTT.

V is TRBV7-3 and J is TRBJ2-7, with D tentatively TRBD1 (6 bases). The CDR3 is 13 residues long. With 5 bases removed from V and 3 bases from J, the gap between germline ends came to 11 bases. The germline V gene encodes CDR1 SGHTA and CDR2 FQGTGA. The DNA for the CDR3 is TGTGCCAGCAGCCAGGGGACCCTCTACGAGCAGTACTTC. Residues: CASSQGTLYEQYF. The full variable domain, rest sourced from reference TRBV7-3 and TRBJ2-7, is GAGVSQTPSNKVTEKGKYVELRCDPISGHTALYWYRQSLGQGPEFLIYFQGTGAADDSGLPNDRFFAVRPEGSVSTLKIQRTERGDSAVYLCASSQGTLYEQYFGPGTRLTVT.

The table lists this clonotype with a few counts. This chain connects TRBV12-3 or TRBV12-4 to TRBJ2-3, with D possibly being TRBD2 (5 bases). The CDR3 contains 13 residues. V dropped 5 bases and J dropped 5 bases, with 11 bases sitting between them. This chain's CDR3 is CASSQTSGDTQYF. The CDR3 DNA sequence: TGTGCCAGCAGTCAGACAAGCGGAGATACGCAGTATTTT.

This clonotype was recorded a few times. V and J are TRBV6-2 or TRBV6-3 and TRBJ1-4; D is unclear. V was pared by 3 bases and J by 8 bases, with 13 bases between. The CDR3 consists of 14 residues. Germline lookup yields CDR1 MNHEY and CDR2 SVGEGT. The CDR3 DNA sequence: TGTGCCAGCAGTTATCCGAGGCTCGGAGAAAAACTGTTTTTT. Amino acids: CASSYPRLGEKLFF.

This chain uses TRBV9 with TRBJ2-3; 9 bases align to TRBD2. This CDR3 is 16 amino acids long. The trim removed 2 bases at V and 5 bases at J, leaving 9 bases unmatched. Germline V gene data show CDR1 as SGDLS and CDR2 as YYNGEE. CDR3 region: CASSVSSGGSVDTQYF. CDR3 nucleotide sequence: TGTGCCAGCAGCGTGAGTAGCGGGGGTTCGGTAGATACGCAGTATTTT.

This clonotype appeared a few times. The chain is built from TRBV10-1 and TRBJ2-4, with 8 bases fitting TRBD2. Trimming took 5 bases from V and 0 from J; bases not matched to a gene: 3. The CDR3 is 15 amino acids. Per the germline V gene, CDR1 is WNHNN and CDR2 is SYGVQD (reference sequence). CDR3 in amino acids: CASSPGGVAKNIQYF. As DNA, the CDR3 is TGCGCCAGCAGTCCCGGGGGGGTAGCCAAAAACATTCAGTACTTC.